This TCR beta chain originates from a study of T-cell memory formation after mild COVID-19. Findings and limits, study-wide: A second wave expanding day 15 to 37 was CD4+-biased; contracting clones were balanced. Chiefly within CM and EM were the contracting CD4+ clones; CD8+ ones were within EMRA. Within pre-infection memory, some responding clones were found, suggesting cross-reactive memory joined.

The TCR alpha and TCR beta cDNA libraries, bearing sample barcodes and UMIs, were generated by 5'RACE using constant-segment primers. One entry per CDR3 protein, called by TCRdb with MiXCR from the 5' RACE reads. The sample shows roughly 35,000 distinct CDR3 sequences, about 7.7% of them seen only once. CDR1 LNHNV and CDR2 YYDKDF come from the germline V gene (reference sequence). The CDR3 is made up of 13 amino acids. Trimming stripped 2 bases from V and 7 bases from J, with 11 bases between. Comment on this clonotype: What it binds is not known.

The sequence came from a man aged 18 to 30 who had mild COVID-19 (a few samples of this study predate the infection). Cell type and time point are not known. The rearrangement joins TRBV15 to TRBJ1-1, with D uncertain. The specimen sequenced was PBMCs or a T cell subset sorted from them (not recorded which). The CDR3 here is CATSRTVSVEAFF. CDR3 in DNA: TGTGCCACCAGCAGAACAGTTTCCGTTGAAGCTTTCTTT.